This T cell receptor beta chain was captured in a study of T cell responses to AZD1222 COVID-19 vaccine. Overall study results and limits: Two AZD1222 administrations were followed by greater Spike-specific TCR breadth and depth.

Concerning this clone itself: No antigen is known for it.

Losses at the gene ends were 5 bases for V and 9 bases for J; bases not matched to a gene: 8. The CDR3 is 15 residues long. Germline V gene sequence: CDR1 SEHNR, CDR2 FQNEAQ (reference sequence). TCRdb keeps only in-frame clones here, not all; method: immunoSEQ multiplex PCR. The sample consists of fewer than 200,000 clones, 92% of them appearing once. The source of this sequence is an adult in good health. The specimen comprised peripheral blood, sampled on day 0 of AZD1222 vaccination. This chain joins TRBV7-9 and TRBJ1-6, with 9 bases aligning to TRBD1. The CDR3 reads CASSQWDRDFSPLHF. CDR3 nucleotides: TGTGCCAGCAGCCAGTGGGACAGGGACTTTTCACCCCTCCACTTT.